Here is one TCR beta chain with its context. The antigen is undetermined. Germline CDR1 reads KGHDR; CDR2 reads SFDVKD. CDR3 length equals 20 residues. The ends were cut back, 2 bases at V and 2 bases at J, with 26 bases in the middle. The data are from a study of T-cell memory formation after mild COVID-19. Overall study results and limits: Within pre-infection memory, some responding clones were found, suggesting cross-reactive memory joined.

One entry per CDR3 protein results from TCRdb running MiXCR on the 5' RACE reads. The sample shows 450,000 to 700,000 distinct CDR3 sequences, over 15% of them seen only once. The sequence was collected from an adult woman who had mild COVID-19 (a few samples of this study predate the infection). Cell type and time point are not known. Sequencing was carried out using PBMCs or a T cell subset sorted from them (not recorded which). The chain carries TRBV24-1 and TRBJ2-5; possibly TRBD1 or TRBD2 for D (5 bases each). The CDR3 DNA reads TGTGCCACCAGTGATTCCCCATTCGTTACGAGGGGAGATGGGCAAGAGACCCAGTACTTC. This encodes CATSDSPFVTRGDGQETQYF.